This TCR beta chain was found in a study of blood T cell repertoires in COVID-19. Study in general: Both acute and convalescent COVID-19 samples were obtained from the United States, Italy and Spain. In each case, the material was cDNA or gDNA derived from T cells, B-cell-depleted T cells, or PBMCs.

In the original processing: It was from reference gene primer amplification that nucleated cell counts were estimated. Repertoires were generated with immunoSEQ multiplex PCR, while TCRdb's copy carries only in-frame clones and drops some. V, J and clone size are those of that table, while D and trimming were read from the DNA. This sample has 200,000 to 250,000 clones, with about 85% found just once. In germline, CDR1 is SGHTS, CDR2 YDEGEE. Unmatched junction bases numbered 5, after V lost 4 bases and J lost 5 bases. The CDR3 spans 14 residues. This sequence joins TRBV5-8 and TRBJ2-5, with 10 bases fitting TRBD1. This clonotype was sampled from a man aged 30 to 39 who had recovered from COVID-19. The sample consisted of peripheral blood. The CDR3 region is CASSRGQGFETQYF. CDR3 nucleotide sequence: TGTGCCAGCAGCAGGGGACAGGGGTTCGAGACCCAGTACTTC.